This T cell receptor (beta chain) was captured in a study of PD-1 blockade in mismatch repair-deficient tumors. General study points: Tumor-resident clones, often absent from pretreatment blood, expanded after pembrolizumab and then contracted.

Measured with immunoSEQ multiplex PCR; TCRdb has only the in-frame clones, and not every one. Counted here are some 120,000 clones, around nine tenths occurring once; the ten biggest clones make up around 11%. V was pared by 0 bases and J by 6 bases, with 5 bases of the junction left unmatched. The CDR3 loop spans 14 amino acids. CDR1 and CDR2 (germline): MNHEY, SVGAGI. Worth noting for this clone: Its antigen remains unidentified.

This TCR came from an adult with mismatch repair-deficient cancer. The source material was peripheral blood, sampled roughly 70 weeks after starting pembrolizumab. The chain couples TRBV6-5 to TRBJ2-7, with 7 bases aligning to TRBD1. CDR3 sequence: CASSYSTGSGEQYF. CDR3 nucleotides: TGTGCCAGCAGTTACTCGACAGGGTCGGGCGAGCAGTACTTC.